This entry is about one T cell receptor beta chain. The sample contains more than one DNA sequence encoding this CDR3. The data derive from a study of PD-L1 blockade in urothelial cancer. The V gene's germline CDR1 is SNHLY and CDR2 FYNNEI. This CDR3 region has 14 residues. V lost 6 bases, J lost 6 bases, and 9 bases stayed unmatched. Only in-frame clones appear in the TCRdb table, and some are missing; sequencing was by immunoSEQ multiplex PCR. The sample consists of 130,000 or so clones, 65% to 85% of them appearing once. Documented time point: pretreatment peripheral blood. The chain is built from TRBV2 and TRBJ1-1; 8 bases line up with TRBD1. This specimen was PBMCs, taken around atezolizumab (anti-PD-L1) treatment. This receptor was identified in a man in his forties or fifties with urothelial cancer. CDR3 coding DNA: TGTGCCAGCAGCCCACAGGGGGTTAAAGCTGAAGCTTTCTTT. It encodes CASSPQGVKAEAFF.